This entry describes one TCR beta chain. Between the trimmed V and J ends, which lost 1 base and 9 bases, there was a span of 12 bases. CDR1 is SGHVS and CDR2 is FQNEAQ in the germline V gene. The CDR3 runs to 13 residues. The table came from immunoSEQ multiplex PCR; TCRdb's copy has only in-frame clones and leaves some out. The sample carries approximately 52,000 clones, 75% to 85% recorded once. The sort gate was single viable CD3+CD4+CD8-CD45RO+ cells for memory CD4+ T cells. After thawing, CD4+ T cells were positively selected. This sample was included in a study of memory CD4+ T cells and cytomegalovirus serostatus.

The clonotype comes from an adult in good health and CMV-seronegative. The sequencing input was memory CD4+ T cells from blood. The genes are TRBV7-8 and TRBJ1-1; a weak D match, TRBD1 (6 bases). CDR3 in DNA: TGTGCCAGCAGCTTAGTGTTTGGGACACAAGCTTTCTTT. Its translation is CASSLVFGTQAFF.